The source of this T cell receptor (beta chain) is a study of blood T cells in healthy people across ages (dated by TCRdb to between 2014 and 2017). Study-level background: Template switching captured roughly one uniquely barcoded TCR beta cDNA molecule per two T cells in model experiments. Age-related changes in TCR beta repertoire diversity were measured in the study by deep sequencing normalized with unique cDNA molecular identifiers. The donors were divided into four age groups: young (average around 16 years), middle-aged (almost 40), aged (approximately 62) and long-lived (nearly 85). For two donors (one aged 18 to 29 and one aged 80 or older), the study analyzed two additional independent replicas of 1 million unique cDNA reads from the same blood draw. The research as a whole found: Compared with the aged group, more naive CD4+ T cells, fewer expanded clones and increased TCR diversity were shown by the long-lived group, suggesting age selection. Estimates of total diversity from one million sequenced T cells were regarded as lower bounds and underestimates. There was a strong correlation between observed TCR beta diversity and the percentage of naive T cells measured by flow cytometry. Conclusive comparison of naive and antigen-experienced compartments was prevented by the profiling of bulk unsorted PBMCs. The CMV infection status of donors was not known, potentially confounding age-related changes in expanded clonotypes. As age increased, observed TCR beta diversity per million T cells dropped in a roughly linear way, and a significant reduction was already evident by age 40.

Donors were a few dozen systemically healthy Caucasian individuals from Russia aged roughly 6 to 100 years. Each donor gave about 10 milliliters of peripheral blood, drawn into EDTA-treated Vacutainer tubes. Ficoll-Paque density-gradient centrifugation was used to isolate PBMCs, with at least 6.5 million per sample. Total RNA was extracted from PBMCs with Trizol reagent, with at least 5.5 micrograms obtained per sample. For every donor, an aliquot of PBMCs went through flow cytometry to measure the percentages of naive CD45RAhigh/CD27high T cells. Reading from cysteine to phenylalanine, the CDR3 counts 16 amino acids. The DNA shown is the 48-base CDR3, in frame from base 1. The germline V gene (reference sequence) provides CDR1 SEHNR and CDR2 FQNEAQ. The protocol used for the library was 5' RACE. Sequencing relied on an Illumina HiSeq 2500. The second PCR ran for about 6 to 12 cycles and used a J-beta primer mix along with a sample-barcoded 5' primer. A unique molecular identifier was introduced onto each TCR beta cDNA molecule by a template-switch 5' adaptor carrying 12 random nucleotides. At least 3 million CDR3-containing paired-end reads were obtained from each sample. First-strand cDNA was synthesized from all RNA with the Mint cDNA synthesis kit, primed by a TRBC-specific oligonucleotide. All cDNA was treated with uracil-DNA glycosylase and then went through a first 18-cycle PCR with the universal primers M1SS and BC2_uni_R. Regarding the original processing steps: For normalization, 1 million high-quality reads, each with a distinct molecular identifier, were randomly selected from each sample. Instead of being binned into consensus sequences, reads that shared molecular identifiers were thrown out. CDR3 identification, clonotype clustering and error correction used MiTCR with a Q25 quality threshold and the strictest error-elimination algorithm. Lower-bound total TCR beta diversity was estimated with a nonparametric unseen species model using Euler transformation. The public reads were reprocessed in TCRdb via fastp at Q25 and MiXCR, keeping in-frame beta chains. Merged by CDR3 protein, the rows form single entries marked with the most common genes and DNA. For this entry, the V and J calls and clone size follow TCRdb and not the study's own pipeline. The table for this sample lists 900,000 to 950,000 distinct CDR3 sequences; roughly 29% of them were counted only once. The biggest ten clones account for approximately 10% of the sample.

As concerns this clonotype: Its antigen remains unidentified. One junction end disagrees with the germline gene, perhaps due to a read error.

Another study also made use of these data, one on T cells of mothers and their children. As the second publication notes: Nine systemically healthy Caucasian individuals, comprising three mothers and their six children, were included as donors. cDNA synthesis used all of the extracted RNA, with 1.5 ug of RNA in each 15 ul reaction. In the second PCR, the M1S primer introduced both the sample barcodes and 2-4 random nucleotides. Over 9 million TCR beta CDR3 reads came from each mother, compared with 3.3 million or so reads from each child. TCR recombination output is similarly shaped by thymic selection in related and unrelated pairs, with a minor effect exerted by inherited differences. Normalized repertoire overlap in related mother-child pairs was always slightly higher than in unrelated mother-child pairs, but the difference was never significant. No persistent microchimeric T cell clones were found, with a detection sensitivity of approximately 100 clones per million clonotypes. To look for features that set related mother-child pairs apart from unrelated individuals, the researchers ran deep NGS to compare the TCR beta repertoires of mothers and children. On average, the children were roughly 11 +/- 4 years old, while the mothers were around 42 +/- 4 years old. After adapter ligation was performed with NEBNext reagents, the libraries were sequenced on an Illumina HiSeq 2000 with 100+100 nt paired-end reads. To prevent cross-contamination, the mother and child libraries were prepared a month apart and were sequenced in separate runs. Each donor had between roughly 450,000 and 2,300,000 distinct TCR beta clonotypes identified. Naive TCR beta clonotypes were estimated from low-frequency clonotypes matched to each donor's FACS-determined naive share, without sorting.

This TCR was sampled from a woman aged 35 to 49 in good health. The sequence links TRBV7-9 to TRBJ2-5; 10 of the junction bases match TRBD2. The material sequenced was blood. CDR3 protein: CVSSPTGTSVQETQYF. The nucleotide sequence reads TGTGTCAGCAGCCCCACCGGGACTAGCGTTCAAGAGACCCAGTACTTC.